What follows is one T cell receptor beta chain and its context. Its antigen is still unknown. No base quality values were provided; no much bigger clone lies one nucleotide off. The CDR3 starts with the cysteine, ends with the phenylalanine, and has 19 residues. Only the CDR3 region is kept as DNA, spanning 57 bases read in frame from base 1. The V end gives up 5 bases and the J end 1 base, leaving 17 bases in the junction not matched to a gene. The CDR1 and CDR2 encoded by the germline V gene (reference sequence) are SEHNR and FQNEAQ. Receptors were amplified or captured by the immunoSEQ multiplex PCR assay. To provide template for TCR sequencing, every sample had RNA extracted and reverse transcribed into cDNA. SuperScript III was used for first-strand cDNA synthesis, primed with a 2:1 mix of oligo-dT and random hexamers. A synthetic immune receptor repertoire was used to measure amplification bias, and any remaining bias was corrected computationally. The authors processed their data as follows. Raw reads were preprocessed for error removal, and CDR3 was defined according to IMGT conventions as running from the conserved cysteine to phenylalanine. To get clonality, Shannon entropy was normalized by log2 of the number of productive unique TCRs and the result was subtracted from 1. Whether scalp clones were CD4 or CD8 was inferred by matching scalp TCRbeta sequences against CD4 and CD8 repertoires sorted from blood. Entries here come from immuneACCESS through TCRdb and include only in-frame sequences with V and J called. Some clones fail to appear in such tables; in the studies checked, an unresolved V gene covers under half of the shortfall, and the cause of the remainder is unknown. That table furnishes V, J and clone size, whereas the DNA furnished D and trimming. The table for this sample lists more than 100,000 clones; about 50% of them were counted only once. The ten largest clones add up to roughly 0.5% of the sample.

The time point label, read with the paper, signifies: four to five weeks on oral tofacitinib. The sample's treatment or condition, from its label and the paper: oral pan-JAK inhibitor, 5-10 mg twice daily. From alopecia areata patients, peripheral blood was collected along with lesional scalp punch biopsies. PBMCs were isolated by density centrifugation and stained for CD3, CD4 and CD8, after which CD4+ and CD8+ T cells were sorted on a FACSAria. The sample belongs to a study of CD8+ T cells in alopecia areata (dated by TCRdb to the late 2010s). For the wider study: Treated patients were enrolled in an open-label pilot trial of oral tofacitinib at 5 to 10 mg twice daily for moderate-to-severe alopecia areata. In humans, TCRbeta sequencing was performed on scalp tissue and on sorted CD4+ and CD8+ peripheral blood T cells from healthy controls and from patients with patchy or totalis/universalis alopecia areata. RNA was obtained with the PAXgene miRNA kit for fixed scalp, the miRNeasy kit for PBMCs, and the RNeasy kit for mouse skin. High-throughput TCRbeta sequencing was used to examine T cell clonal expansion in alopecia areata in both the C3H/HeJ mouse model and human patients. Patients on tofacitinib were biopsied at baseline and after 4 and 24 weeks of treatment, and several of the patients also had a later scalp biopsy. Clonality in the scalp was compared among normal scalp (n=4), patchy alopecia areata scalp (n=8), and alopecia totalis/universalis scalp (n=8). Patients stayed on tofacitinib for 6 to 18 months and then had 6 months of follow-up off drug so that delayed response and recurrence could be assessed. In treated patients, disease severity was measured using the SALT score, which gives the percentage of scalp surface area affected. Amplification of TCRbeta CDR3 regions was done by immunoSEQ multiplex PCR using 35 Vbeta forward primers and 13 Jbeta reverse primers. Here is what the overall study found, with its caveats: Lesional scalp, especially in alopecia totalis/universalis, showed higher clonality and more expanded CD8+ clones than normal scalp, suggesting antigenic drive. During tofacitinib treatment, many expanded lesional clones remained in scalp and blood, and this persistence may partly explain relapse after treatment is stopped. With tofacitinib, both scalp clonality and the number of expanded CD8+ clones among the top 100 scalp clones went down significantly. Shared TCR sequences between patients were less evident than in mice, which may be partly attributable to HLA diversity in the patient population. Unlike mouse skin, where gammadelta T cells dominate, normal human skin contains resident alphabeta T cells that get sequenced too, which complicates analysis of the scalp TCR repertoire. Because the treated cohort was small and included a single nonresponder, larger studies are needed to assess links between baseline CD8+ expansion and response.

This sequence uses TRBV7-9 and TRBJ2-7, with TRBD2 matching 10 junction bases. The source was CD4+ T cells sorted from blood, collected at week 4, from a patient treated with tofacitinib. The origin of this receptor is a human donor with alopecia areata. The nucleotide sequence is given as TGTGCCAGCAGCCCTGTGTCGGGGCTAGCGGGAGACAAGTCCTACGAGCAGTACTTC. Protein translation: CASSPVSGLAGDKSYEQYF.